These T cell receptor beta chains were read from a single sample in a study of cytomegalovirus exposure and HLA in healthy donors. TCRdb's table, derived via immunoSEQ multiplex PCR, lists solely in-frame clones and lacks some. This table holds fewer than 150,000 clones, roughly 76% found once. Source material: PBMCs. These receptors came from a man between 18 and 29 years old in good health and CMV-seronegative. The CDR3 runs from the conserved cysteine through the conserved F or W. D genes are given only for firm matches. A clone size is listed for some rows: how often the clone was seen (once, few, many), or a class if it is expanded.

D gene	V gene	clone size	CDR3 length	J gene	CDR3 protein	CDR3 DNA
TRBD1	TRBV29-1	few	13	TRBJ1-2	CSVGQGSNYGYTF	TGCAGCGTCGGACAGGGCTCTAACTATGGCTACACCTTC
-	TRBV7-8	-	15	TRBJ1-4	CASSLDGGGSEKLFF	TGTGCCAGCAGCTTGGATGGGGGGGGTAGTGAAAAACTGTTTTTT
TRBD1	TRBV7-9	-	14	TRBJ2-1	CASRPRTGLSEQFF	TGTGCCAGCAGACCTAGGACAGGGCTGAGTGAGCAGTTCTTC
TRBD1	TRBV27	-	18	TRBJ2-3	CASSSIDSDRGVADTQYF	TGTGCCAGCAGTTCGATAGACTCGGACAGGGGTGTGGCAGATACGCAGTATTTT
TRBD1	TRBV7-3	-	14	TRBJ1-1	CASSSTGRGTEAFF	TGTGCCAGCAGCTCGACAGGGAGAGGCACTGAAGCTTTCTTT
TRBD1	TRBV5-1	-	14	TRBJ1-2	CASSLTGGNYGYTF	TGCGCCAGCAGCTTGACAGGGGGCAACTATGGCTACACCTTC
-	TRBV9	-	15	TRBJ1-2	CASSVGGQYNYGYTF	TGTGCCAGCAGCGTGGGGGGGCAGTATAACTATGGCTACACCTTC
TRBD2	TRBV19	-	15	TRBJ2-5	CASSMRGGTVETQYF	TGTGCCAGTAGTATGCGGGGGGGCACGGTAGAGACCCAGTACTTC
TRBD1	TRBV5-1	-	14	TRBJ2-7	CASSYGQGAHEQYF	TGCGCCAGCAGCTACGGACAGGGGGCCCACGAGCAGTACTTC
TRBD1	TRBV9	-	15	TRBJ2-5	CASSSRDRPEETQYF	TGTGCCAGCAGCTCCCGGGACAGACCCGAAGAGACCCAGTACTTC
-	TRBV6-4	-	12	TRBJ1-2	CASSTDTGGYTF	TGTGCCAGCAGTACCGACACAGGGGGCTACACCTTC
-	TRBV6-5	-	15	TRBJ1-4	CASSYSGGIGEKLFF	TGTGCCAGCAGTTACTCGGGGGGTATTGGTGAAAAACTGTTTTTT
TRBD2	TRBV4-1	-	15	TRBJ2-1	CASSQQTSVNNAQFF	TGCGCCAGCAGCCAACAGACTAGCGTGAACAATGCGCAGTTCTTC
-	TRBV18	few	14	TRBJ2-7	CASSVRGSSYEQYF	TGTGCCAGCTCCGTGCGGGGAAGCTCCTACGAGCAGTACTTC
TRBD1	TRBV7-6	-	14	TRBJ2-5	CASSRGQGQETQYF	TGTGCCAGCAGCAGAGGACAGGGCCAAGAGACCCAGTACTTC
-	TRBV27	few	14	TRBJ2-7	CASSLIQGAHEQYF	TGTGCCAGCAGTTTAATACAGGGTGCCCACGAGCAGTACTTC
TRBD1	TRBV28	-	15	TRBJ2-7	CASSPRTGWVREQYF	TGTGCCAGCAGTCCCCGGACAGGGTGGGTTAGGGAGCAGTACTTC
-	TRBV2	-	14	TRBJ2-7	CASSELRQDYEQYF	TGTGCCAGCAGTGAATTAAGACAGGACTACGAGCAGTACTTC